Sequencing of this T cell receptor (beta chain) was carried out in a study of T-cell reconstitution after alpha-beta-depleted transplantation in children. Unique molecular identifiers were used in preparing the TCRbeta library. From the PCR reads, TCRdb called clonotypes with MiXCR, one entry per CDR3 protein. The repertoire holds 750,000 to 950,000 distinct CDR3 sequences, with roughly 16% as singletons. Study observations and caveats: Some patients' high day-60 TCRbeta diversity was attributed to recipient cells surviving conditioning.

After removal of 6 bases from V and 6 bases from J, the junction contained 5 bases not matched to a gene. This CDR3 is built from 13 residues. This clonotype has ten or more counts. The antigen is unknown. The rearrangement joins TRBV12-3 or TRBV12-4 to TRBJ2-7, with 10 positions matching TRBD1. The origin of this receptor is a male patient between 10 and 17 years old who had a stem cell transplant for acute lymphoblastic leukemia, so the T cells may come from the graft donor. The sample was PBMCs, mostly from graft donor cells, taken 360 days after TCRalphabeta/CD19-depleted stem cell transplant. The CDR3 DNA reads TGTGCCAGCAGAAAGGACAGGGGGATCGAGCAGTACTTC. This encodes CASRKDRGIEQYF.